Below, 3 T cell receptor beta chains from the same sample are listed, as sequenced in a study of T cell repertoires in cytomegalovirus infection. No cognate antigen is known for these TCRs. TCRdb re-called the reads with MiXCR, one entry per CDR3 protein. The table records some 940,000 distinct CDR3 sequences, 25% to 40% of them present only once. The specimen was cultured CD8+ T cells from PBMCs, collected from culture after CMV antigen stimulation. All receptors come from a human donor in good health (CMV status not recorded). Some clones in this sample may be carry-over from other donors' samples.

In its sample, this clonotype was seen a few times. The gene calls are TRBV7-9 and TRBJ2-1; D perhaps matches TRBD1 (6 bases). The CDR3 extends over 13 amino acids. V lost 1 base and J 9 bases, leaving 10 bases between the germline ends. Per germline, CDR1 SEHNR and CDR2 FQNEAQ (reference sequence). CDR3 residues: CASSLENRVEQFF. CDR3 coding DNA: TGTGCCAGCAGCTTAGAAAACAGGGTTGAGCAGTTCTTC.

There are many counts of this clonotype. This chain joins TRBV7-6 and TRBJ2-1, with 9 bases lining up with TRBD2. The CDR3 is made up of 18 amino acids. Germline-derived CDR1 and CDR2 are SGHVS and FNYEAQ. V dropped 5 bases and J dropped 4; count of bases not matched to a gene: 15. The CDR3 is CASSLSPLVSGGYNEQFF. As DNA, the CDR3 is TGTGCCAGCAGCCTCTCCCCTCTAGTGAGCGGGGGGTACAATGAGCAGTTCTTC.

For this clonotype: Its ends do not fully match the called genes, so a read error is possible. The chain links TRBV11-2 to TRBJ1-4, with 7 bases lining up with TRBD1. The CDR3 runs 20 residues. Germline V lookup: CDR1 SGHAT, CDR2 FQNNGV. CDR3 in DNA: TGTGCCAGTAGCTTAGGGTTTCGGCAGGGGGACTACGCAACTAATGAAAAACTGTTTTTT. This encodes CASSLGFRQGDYATNEKLFF.